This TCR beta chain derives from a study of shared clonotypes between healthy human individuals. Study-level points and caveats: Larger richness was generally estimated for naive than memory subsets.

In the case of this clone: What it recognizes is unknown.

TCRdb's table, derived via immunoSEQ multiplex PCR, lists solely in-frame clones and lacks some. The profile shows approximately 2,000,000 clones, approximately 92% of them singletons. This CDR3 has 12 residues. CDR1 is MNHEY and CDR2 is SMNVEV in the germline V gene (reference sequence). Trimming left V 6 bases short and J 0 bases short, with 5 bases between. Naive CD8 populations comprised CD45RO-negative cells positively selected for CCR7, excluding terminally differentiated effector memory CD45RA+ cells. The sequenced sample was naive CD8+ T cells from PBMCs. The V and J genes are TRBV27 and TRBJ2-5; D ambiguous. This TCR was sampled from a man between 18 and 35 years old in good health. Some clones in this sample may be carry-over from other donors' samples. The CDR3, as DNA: TGTGCCAGCAGCGTAAACCAAGAGACCCAGTACTTC. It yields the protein CASSVNQETQYF.